The 32 T cell receptor beta chains listed next were all sequenced from one sample in a study of blood T cell repertoires in COVID-19. The assay was immunoSEQ multiplex PCR, and TCRdb's table has in-frame clones only and misses some. The table has approximately 260,000 clones, approximately 90% seen once. Sequencing used peripheral blood. These receptors came from a man aged 18 to 35 with active or convalescent COVID-19.

This chain connects TRBV5-4 to TRBJ2-7; TRBD2 aligns across 9 bases. The CDR3 runs 18 residues. The V and J ends lost 0 bases and 2 bases, in that order; junction bases with no gene match: 12. Germline CDR1 is SGHNT and CDR2 is YYREEE (reference sequence). The CDR3 DNA sequence: TGTGCCAGCAGCTTGGGTAGCGGGAGTATATCCCCCACCTACGAGCAGTACTTC. Protein product: CASSLGSGSISPTYEQYF.

The chain employs TRBV4-1 and TRBJ1-5; TRBD1 aligns across 9 bases. With 1 base clipped from V and 3 bases from J, the junction kept 7 bases outside the gene matches. In germline, CDR1 is MGHRA, CDR2 YSYEKL. CDR3 length: 17 amino acids. The CDR3 DNA sequence: TGCGCCAGCAGCCAAGGAGTCGGGACAGGGAACAATCAGCCCCAGCATTTT. This codes for CASSQGVGTGNNQPQHF.

DNA for the CDR3: TGTGCCAGCAGCGAGGAGCGGGGTACGACAGATACGCAGTATTTT. Translated: CASSEERGTTDTQYF. The chain employs TRBV7-6 and TRBJ2-3, with 7 bases aligning to TRBD2. V shed 5 bases, J shed 3 bases, and the junction held 8 bases outside the gene matches. Germline V gene lookup returns CDR1 SGHVS and CDR2 FNYEAQ. CDR3 length: 15 residues. The full variable domain, its missing parts supplied by reference TRBV7-6 and TRBJ2-3, is GAGVSQSPRYKVTKRGQDVALRCDPISGHVSLYWYRQALGQGPEFLTYFNYEAQQDKSGLPNDRFSAERPEGSISTLTIQRTEQRDSAMYRCASSEERGTTDTQYFGPGTRLTVL.

V is TRBV19 and J is TRBJ2-1; 7 bases map to TRBD2. V lost 5 bases, J lost 4 bases, and 5 bases stayed unmatched. CDR1 LNHDA and CDR2 SQIVND come from the germline V gene (reference sequence). There are 14 residues in the CDR3. The CDR3 bases are TGTGCCAGTAGTGCCCCGCGGGGGTACAATGAGCAGTTCTTC. This codes for CASSAPRGYNEQFF.

This rearrangement joins TRBV5-6 to TRBJ1-2; D gene unclear. V lost 1 base, J lost 5 bases, and 12 bases lay in between. This CDR3 is built from 14 residues. Germline assignment: CDR1 SGHDT and CDR2 YYEEEE. The DNA of the CDR3 is TGTGCCAGCAGCTTGCTGGCTTCCGGGTATGGCTACACCTTC. It specifies CASSLLASGYGYTF.

V and J are TRBV7-2 and TRBJ2-1; D is possibly TRBD1 (5 bases). V gave up 6 bases and J gave up 7 bases, with 13 bases separating them. The CDR3 runs 13 residues. Germline lookup yields CDR1 SGHTA and CDR2 FQGNSA. The CDR3: CASRSLGPNEQFF. The CDR3 coding sequence is TGTGCCAGCAGGTCCCTGGGGCCAAATGAGCAGTTCTTC.

V and J are TRBV15 and TRBJ2-1, with 8 bases fitting TRBD2. Germline loops: CDR1 LNHNV, CDR2 YYDKDF (reference sequence). The V segment lost 5 bases and the J segment 7 bases; nucleotides outside the gene matches: 13. This CDR3 has 16 residues. CDR3 bases: TGTGCCACCAGCCCTGGGTTTGACGGGGGGGTTAATGAGCAGTTCTTC. Its translation is CATSPGFDGGVNEQFF.

The CDR3 loop is CASSLQAGGFGELFF. In DNA form, the CDR3 reads TGTGCCAGCAGCCTTCAAGCGGGAGGGTTCGGGGAGCTGTTTTTT. The chain carries TRBV11-3 and TRBJ2-2; 10 nucleotides agree with TRBD2. The trim removed 5 bases at V and 7 bases at J, leaving 7 bases unmatched. This CDR3 is 15 amino acids long. Germline V CDR1 and CDR2: SGHNT, YENEEA.

V usage is TRBV11-3 and J usage is TRBJ2-1; TRBD2 matches 11 bases. With V trimmed by 5 bases and J by 5 bases, 8 bases remained unmatched. The CDR3 extends over 16 amino acids. Germline-derived CDR1 and CDR2 are SGHNT and YENEEA. The CDR3 region has the DNA TGTGCCAGCAGCCCTCTAGCGGGAGGACAAAACAATGAGCAGTTCTTC. This gives the protein CASSPLAGGQNNEQFF.

V and J are TRBV9 and TRBJ2-7; perhaps TRBD1 as D (6 bases). The germline CDR1 and CDR2 sequences are SGDLS and YYNGEE. The V end was cut by 4 bases, the J end by 2 bases, with 13 bases between. The CDR3 sequence is 14 residues long. CDR3 in amino acids: CASSPRTATYEQYF. CDR3 nucleotide sequence: TGTGCCAGCAGCCCCCGGACAGCTACCTACGAGCAGTACTTC.

The rearrangement links TRBV19 to TRBJ1-3, with TRBD1 as a possible D gene (5 bases). The CDR3 loop spans 14 amino acids. Germline CDR1 and CDR2: LNHDA and SQIVND (reference sequence). Deletions cut 6 bases from V and 3 bases from J, with 12 bases between. The CDR3 DNA sequence: TGTGCCAGTAGACTCGCGGGGGGTGGAAACACCATATATTTT. Translated, it gives CASRLAGGGNTIYF. The full variable domain, with the rest looked up from reference TRBV19 and TRBJ1-3, is DGGITQSPKYLFRKEGQNVTLSCEQNLNHDAMYWYRQDPGQGLRLIYYSQIVNDFQKGDIAEGYSVSREKKESFPLTVTSAQKNPTAFYLCASRLAGGGNTIYFGEGSWLTVV.

The chain combines TRBV9 with TRBJ1-3, with no clear D. The V end lost 2 bases, the J end lost 0 bases, and 9 bases lay between the germline ends. The germline V gene encodes CDR1 SGDLS and CDR2 YYNGEE. The CDR3 covers 15 residues. This CDR3 reads CASSVGGNSGNTIYF. As DNA, the CDR3 is TGTGCCAGCAGCGTTGGCGGAAACTCTGGAAACACCATATATTTT.

This chain uses TRBV12-3 or TRBV12-4 with TRBJ2-5; TRBD1 might be the D (6 bases). Trimming left V 2 bases short and J 2 bases short, with 6 bases between. The CDR3 extends over 13 amino acids. In DNA form, the CDR3 reads TGTGCCAGCAGTTTAAGGGGGCAAGAGACCCAGTACTTC. Amino acid sequence: CASSLRGQETQYF.

This chain uses TRBV5-4 with TRBJ1-1, with D possibly being TRBD1 (6 bases). CDR1 and CDR2 from the germline V gene are SGHNT and YYREEE (reference sequence). The V end was cut by 7 bases, the J end by 5 bases, with 15 bases between. This CDR3 is 13 amino acids long. This CDR3 reads CASGNTGWTEAFF. CDR3 coding DNA: TGTGCCAGCGGGAATACAGGGTGGACTGAAGCTTTCTTT. The whole variable domain, filled in from reference TRBV5-4 and TRBJ1-1, reads ETGVTQSPTHLIKTRGQQVTLRCSSQSGHNTVSWYQQALGQGPQFIFQYYREEENGRGNFPPRFSGLQFPNYSSELNVNALELDDSALYLCASGNTGWTEAFFGQGTRLTVV.

The chain links TRBV10-2 to TRBJ2-1, with D possibly being TRBD2 (5 bases). CDR3 length: 12 residues. The V end was cut by 5 bases, the J end by 7 bases, with 9 bases between. CDR1 is WSHSY, CDR2 SAAADI, per germline. CDR3 in DNA: TGCGCCAGCAGTCGAGGCGGGAATGAGCAGTTCTTC. Protein sequence: CASSRGGNEQFF.

The chain joins TRBV6-2 or TRBV6-3 to TRBJ2-1; TRBD2 aligns across 7 bases. This CDR3 spans 14 amino acids. Germline V lookup: CDR1 MNHEY, CDR2 SVGEGT. V lost 4 bases to trimming and J lost 6 bases; unmatched junction nucleotides: 6. CDR3 protein: CASSWGGVGNEQFF. CDR3 coding DNA: TGTGCCAGCAGTTGGGGGGGAGTGGGCAATGAGCAGTTCTTC.

V usage is TRBV7-6 and J usage is TRBJ2-2, with 9 bases fitting TRBD2. CDR1 is SGHVS, CDR2 FNYEAQ, per germline. J was trimmed by 3 bases and V by 5 bases; bases with no gene match: 10. The CDR3 totals 17 residues. The chain's CDR3 is CASSPSGGSIYTGELFF. In nucleotides, the CDR3 is TGTGCCAGCAGCCCGAGCGGGGGGTCAATATACACCGGGGAGCTGTTTTTT.

The chain employs TRBV11-3 and TRBJ2-5, with D tentatively TRBD1 (5 bases). This CDR3 is built from 14 residues. Trimming shortened V by 0 bases and J by 9 bases, and 14 bases separated the two germline ends. Per germline, CDR1 SGHNT and CDR2 YENEEA. The chain's CDR3 is CASSLDYQGRSQYF. The CDR3 DNA reads TGTGCCAGCAGCTTAGACTATCAGGGTCGGTCCCAGTACTTC.

The gene calls are TRBV3-1 (or the pseudogene TRBV3-2) and TRBJ1-3; D unresolved. The CDR3 covers 12 residues. Germline assignment: CDR1 LGHDT and CDR2 YNNKEL (reference sequence). V was pared by 0 bases and J by 8 bases, with 5 bases between. For the CDR3, the DNA is TGTGCCAGCAGCCAAGATCAGGACACCATATATTTT. Amino acid sequence: CASSQDQDTIYF.

In its sample, this clone was seen a few times. The genes are TRBV23-1 and TRBJ2-1, with D possibly being TRBD2 (5 bases). TRBV23-1 is an ORF, and what it does is uncertain. V dropped 3 bases and J dropped 0 bases, with 24 bases sitting between them. The CDR3 spans 20 residues. The CDR3 DNA reads as TGCGCCAGCAGTCACCCCGGGAACCTGGGCTTCTCCAGCTCCTACAATGAGCAGTTCTTC. This sequence encodes CASSHPGNLGFSSSYNEQFF.

The chain has TRBV15 and TRBJ2-7, with 10 bases fitting TRBD1. The CDR3 contains 13 residues. CDR1 and CDR2 (germline): LNHNV, YYDKDF (reference sequence). V dropped 1 base and J dropped 10; count of bases not matched to a gene: 4. The CDR3 region has the DNA TGTGCCACCAGCAGAGTTGGGACAGGGGATCAGTACTTC. Translated: CATSRVGTGDQYF.

This chain uses TRBV5-1 with TRBJ2-6; D gene uncertain. From germline, CDR1 is SGHRS and CDR2 YFSETQ. The CDR3 sequence is 15 residues long. Trimming took off 0 bases at V and 0 bases at J, with 4 bases between the two ends. CDR3 sequence reads: CASSLGVSGANVLTF. The CDR3 nucleotides are TGCGCCAGCAGCTTGGGAGTCTCTGGGGCCAACGTCCTGACTTTC.

V gene TRBV2 combines with J gene TRBJ2-3, with a tentative D call TRBD2 (5 bases). The CDR3 is 13 residues long. Looked up from germline, CDR1 is SNHLY and CDR2 is FYNNEI. Trimming took off 6 bases at V and 2 bases at J, with 9 bases between the two ends. CDR3: CASRQTTTDTQYF. The CDR3 DNA follows: TGTGCCAGCAGACAGACTACCACAGATACGCAGTATTTT.

CDR3 residues: CASAGAGGLGYTF. CDR3 bases: TGTGCCTCCGCCGGGGCGGGAGGGCTTGGCTACACCTTC. V and J are TRBV30 and TRBJ1-2; the D gene is possibly TRBD1 (5 bases). Germline V gives CDR1 GTSNPN, CDR2 SVGIG (reference sequence). This CDR3 region has 13 residues. V lost 7 bases and J lost 7, with 19 bases in between.

The chain couples TRBV9 to TRBJ1-3; D perhaps matches TRBD1 (6 bases). This CDR3 is built from 14 residues. CDR1 is SGDLS, CDR2 YYNGEE, per germline. The V and J ends lost 3 bases and 2 bases respectively, with 9 bases between them. CDR3 region: CASSASGAGNTIYF. The CDR3 coding sequence is TGTGCCAGCAGCGCATCAGGGGCTGGAAACACCATATATTTT.

This clone was seen more than once but under ten times. The same CDR3 also results from other DNA sequences found in this sample. This rearrangement joins TRBV5-1 to TRBJ2-7, with D tentatively TRBD1 (5 bases). The V end was cut by 0 bases, the J end by 7 bases, with 5 bases between. The CDR3 covers 11 residues. Germline V gene data show CDR1 as SGHRS and CDR2 as YFSETQ. CDR3: CASSLDREQYF. The DNA for the CDR3 is TGCGCCAGCAGCTTGGACAGGGAGCAGTACTTC.

The chain combines TRBV10-2 with TRBJ2-7, with D tentatively TRBD2 (7 bases). Germline V gives CDR1 WSHSY, CDR2 SAAADI. V was shortened by 5 bases and J by 6 bases, with 17 bases between the two germline ends. The CDR3 totals 14 residues. CDR3 nucleotide sequence: TGCGCCAGCAGTCTACAGGGAGGGGGGGGCGAGCAGTACTTC. Residues: CASSLQGGGGEQYF.

This chain uses TRBV5-4 with TRBJ1-1; 7 nucleotides line up with TRBD1. This CDR3 spans 16 amino acids. Trimming removed 4 bases from V and 0 bases from J; junction bases left unmatched: 9. Per the germline V gene, CDR1 is SGHNT and CDR2 is YYREEE (reference sequence). In nucleotides, the CDR3 is TGTGCCAGCAGCCGAGGGACAGTTACCATGAACACTGAAGCTTTCTTT. Its translation is CASSRGTVTMNTEAFF.

This rearrangement joins TRBV18 to TRBJ2-3; 9 nucleotides align to TRBD2. V shed 3 bases, J shed 4 bases, and the junction held 5 bases outside the gene matches. This CDR3 is built from 15 residues. Germline V gene sequence: CDR1 KGHSH, CDR2 LQKENI. CDR3 sequence (DNA): TGTGCCAGCTCACCCGGACTAGCGATCCCAGATACGCAGTATTTT. Translated, it gives CASSPGLAIPDTQYF.

There are a few counts of this clone. The rearrangement uses TRBV5-4 and TRBJ2-7, with D possibly matching TRBD1 (6 bases). The V and J ends lost 4 bases and 6 bases respectively, with 14 bases between them. Per the germline V gene, CDR1 is SGHNT and CDR2 is YYREEE (reference sequence). The CDR3 totals 13 residues. CDR3 sequence reads: CASSMDSSPEQYF. In nucleotides, the CDR3 is TGTGCCAGCAGCATGGACAGCTCTCCCGAGCAGTACTTC.

This clone was observed a handful of times. The junction differs from germline at one of its ends, possibly a read error. The V gene is TRBV5-4, the J gene TRBJ2-5; possibly TRBD2 for D (6 bases). The CDR3 has 12 amino acids. CDR1 and CDR2 from the germline V gene are SGHNT and YYREEE (reference sequence). CDR3 coding DNA: TGTGCCAGCAGCTTGGAGGGAGGACCCCCAGACTTC. This codes for CASSLEGGPPDF.

This chain connects TRBV19 to TRBJ2-7, with D maybe TRBD2 (6 bases). V lost 4 bases to trimming and J lost 3 bases, with 22 bases between them. Germline assignment: CDR1 LNHDA and CDR2 SQIVND (reference sequence). The CDR3 totals 17 residues. The CDR3 spells CASSRPFRGGTHYEQYF. The CDR3 DNA reads TGTGCCAGTAGTAGGCCTTTTCGGGGCGGGACCCACTACGAGCAGTACTTC.